These 25 T cell receptor beta chains share one sample of origin, sequenced in a study of shared clonotypes between healthy human individuals. Only in-frame clones appear in the TCRdb table, and some are missing; sequencing was by immunoSEQ multiplex PCR. The sample lists some 2,000,000 clones; 90% to 96% were seen once. The specimen sequenced was naive CD4+ T cells sorted from blood. Described subset: CD45RA+ positively selected. These receptors all come from a man between 18 and 35 years old in good health.

The rearrangement links TRBV6-6 to TRBJ2-2; D might be TRBD1 (6 bases). The CDR3 loop spans 16 amino acids. Germline-derived CDR1 and CDR2 are MNHNY and SVGAGI (reference sequence). The V and J ends lost 6 bases and 2 bases respectively, with 16 bases between them. The CDR3 sequence is CASRTPRTDNTGELFF. The CDR3 region has the DNA TGTGCCAGCAGGACACCTCGGACAGACAACACCGGGGAGCTGTTTTTT.

This chain connects TRBV28 to TRBJ2-7; a possible D gene is TRBD1 (5 bases). The CDR3 loop spans 15 amino acids. Germline loops: CDR1 MDHEN, CDR2 SYDVKM. Trimming shortened V by 5 bases and J by 1 base, and 15 bases separated the two germline ends. The CDR3 is CASSQRTGVSYEQYF. The CDR3 DNA sequence: TGTGCCAGCAGTCAACGTACAGGAGTTTCCTACGAGCAGTACTTC.

DNA for the CDR3: TGTGCCAGCAGTGATCTAGCGGGGGGCACAGATACGCAGTATTTT. Its translation is CASSDLAGGTDTQYF. The chain carries TRBV2 and TRBJ2-3; 10 bases agree with TRBD2. The CDR3 has 15 residues. Germline V CDR1 and CDR2: SNHLY, FYNNEI. Germline trimming cut 3 bases from V and 1 base from J; bases unmatched to any gene: 1.

In its sample, this clone was seen once. The chain has TRBV20-1 and TRBJ1-1; no clear D. CDR3 length: 10 amino acids. Germline V lookup: CDR1 DFQATT, CDR2 SNEGSKA (reference sequence). V was trimmed by 0 bases and J by 13 bases, leaving 9 bases between them. The CDR3, as DNA: TGCAGTGCTAGAGATGTGCAAGGTTTCTTT. This translates into CSARDVQGFF.

The chain joins TRBV7-8 to TRBJ2-5; 10 bases line up with TRBD2. V was clipped by 7 bases and J by 2 bases; unmatched bases: 7. CDR1 and CDR2 (germline): SGHVS, FQNEAQ. The CDR3 has 15 amino acids. The DNA of the CDR3 is TGTGCCAGCATGTGGCTAGCGGGGGTACAAGAGACCCAGTACTTC. Its translation: CASMWLAGVQETQYF.

The rearrangement joins TRBV27 to TRBJ1-6, with D tentatively TRBD1 (6 bases). The CDR3 has 15 amino acids. V was pared by 9 bases and J by 2 bases, with 14 bases between. CDR1 and CDR2 (germline): MNHEY, SMNVEV (reference sequence). This chain's CDR3 is CASRGGVAYNSPLHF. The CDR3 bases are TGTGCCAGTCGAGGGGGGGTGGCCTATAATTCACCCCTCCACTTT.

The chain recombines TRBV7-2 with TRBJ2-2; 7 nucleotides line up with TRBD1. Germline lookup yields CDR1 SGHTA and CDR2 FQGNSA. The J segment lost 3 bases and the V segment lost 4 bases, leaving 5 bases of the junction unmatched. The CDR3 has 15 amino acids. The CDR3: CASSWDSAHTGELFF. CDR3 sequence (DNA): TGTGCCAGCAGCTGGGACAGTGCCCACACCGGGGAGCTGTTTTTT.

The chain is built from TRBV5-6 and TRBJ1-1; no clear D. This CDR3 contains 12 residues. Trimming took 4 bases from V and 6 from J, leaving 10 bases between them. CDR1 and CDR2 from the germline V gene are SGHDT and YYEEEE. The chain's CDR3 is CASSRSQPEAFF. For the CDR3, the DNA is TGTGCCAGCAGCCGATCTCAACCTGAAGCTTTCTTT.

The genes are TRBV5-1 and TRBJ1-1; D may be TRBD1 (5 bases). Germline CDR1 SGHRS, CDR2 YFSETQ. This CDR3 has 15 amino acids. V was trimmed by 2 bases and J by 1 base, leaving 12 bases between them. CDR3 DNA: TGCGCCAGCAGCTTCTTTCGGGACGGGAACACTGAAGCTTTCTTT. Amino acid sequence: CASSFFRDGNTEAFF.

V is TRBV7-9 and J is TRBJ2-7, with D perhaps TRBD1 (7 bases). CDR1 is SEHNR and CDR2 is FQNEAQ in the germline V gene (reference sequence). The CDR3 has 16 residues. Deletions cut 5 bases from V and 2 bases from J, with 19 bases between. CDR3 sequence reads: CASSRGGGQTTYEQYF. The CDR3 nucleotides are TGTGCCAGCAGCAGAGGAGGGGGACAGACCACCTACGAGCAGTACTTC.

Comments on this clone: The same CDR3 arises from other DNA sequences in this sample as well. CDR3 sequence reads: CASSLDGQGYEQYF. Here the CDR3 DNA reads TGCGCCAGCAGCTTGGATGGACAGGGCTACGAGCAGTACTTC. V gene TRBV5-1 combines with J gene TRBJ2-7; 8 bases match TRBD1. This CDR3 has 14 amino acids. Germline CDR1 is SGHRS and CDR2 is YFSETQ. J gave up 3 bases and V 0 bases, and 2 bases lay outside the gene matches.

This clone has a single count. The same CDR3 can be traced to other DNA sequences in this sample. The chain links TRBV6-5 to TRBJ2-7, with 9 bases that match TRBD2. CDR1 and CDR2 (germline): MNHEY, SVGAGI. The ends lost 0 bases at V and 2 bases at J; junction bases unmatched: 5. The CDR3 sequence is 16 residues long. CDR3 bases: TGTGCCAGCAGTTACTCGAAACTAGCGGGCGCCTACGAGCAGTACTTC. As protein: CASSYSKLAGAYEQYF.

The V gene is TRBV7-9, the J gene TRBJ2-2, with D possibly being TRBD2 (6 bases). The CDR3 totals 15 residues. V was shortened by 5 bases and J by 1 base, with 11 bases between the two germline ends. From germline, CDR1 is SEHNR and CDR2 FQNEAQ (reference sequence). Here the CDR3 reads CASSPGLQNTGELFF. Written as DNA, the CDR3 is TGTGCCAGCAGCCCCGGACTACAGAACACCGGGGAGCTGTTTTTT.

The CDR3 coding sequence is TGTGCCAGCCCTACCGTCCAATCGGGCTTCAATTCACCCCTCCACTTT. Protein sequence: CASPTVQSGFNSPLHF. The rearrangement links TRBV27 to TRBJ1-6, with D unclear. Trimming stripped 8 bases from V and 7 bases from J, with 21 bases between. This CDR3 contains 16 residues. The V gene's germline CDR1 is MNHEY and CDR2 SMNVEV (reference sequence).

The chain couples TRBV7-2 to TRBJ2-7; possibly TRBD1 for D (5 bases). The CDR3 runs to 14 residues. Germline CDR1 is SGHTA and CDR2 is FQGNSA. V dropped 2 bases and J dropped 6 bases, with 14 bases sitting between them. The CDR3 protein is CASSLFTGSAEQYF. CDR3 coding DNA: TGTGCCAGCAGCTTATTCACAGGATCGGCCGAGCAGTACTTC.

The table lists this clone with a count of one. The chain combines TRBV5-1 with TRBJ2-2, with 8 bases that match TRBD2. V gave up 2 bases and J gave up 1 base; unmatched junction bases: 7. The CDR3 runs 17 residues. Per the germline V gene, CDR1 is SGHRS and CDR2 is YFSETQ. The CDR3 nucleotides are TGCGCCAGCAGCTTTATCACCGGGGGGGTGAACACCGGGGAGCTGTTTTTT. Residues: CASSFITGGVNTGELFF.

The rearrangement joins TRBV25-1 to TRBJ2-3; TRBD2 agrees at 7 bases. CDR1 is MGHDK and CDR2 is SYGVNS in the germline V gene. The CDR3 contains 15 residues. J gave up 9 bases and V 2 bases, and 11 bases lay outside the gene matches. The CDR3 DNA is TGTGCCAGCAGTGAACAGTGGGGAGGGACTGGCACGCAGTATTTT. Translating it yields CASSEQWGGTGTQYF.

The chain has TRBV19 and TRBJ1-1; 9 positions agree with TRBD1. Germline-derived CDR1 and CDR2 are LNHDA and SQIVND (reference sequence). The ends lost 5 bases at V and 4 bases at J; junction bases unmatched: 5. The CDR3 totals 14 residues. The CDR3, as DNA: TGTGCCAGTAGTGTCGGACAGGGGTTCACTGAAGCTTTCTTT. The encoded protein is CASSVGQGFTEAFF.

This chain joins TRBV19 and TRBJ2-3; 11 bases line up with TRBD1. The germline gives CDR1 LNHDA, CDR2 SQIVND (reference sequence). J was trimmed by 4 bases and V by 6 bases; bases with no gene match: 9. The CDR3 covers 16 residues. Written as DNA, the CDR3 is TGTGCCAGTAGCCGGGGGACAGGGGGAGGGTCAGATACGCAGTATTTT. It specifies CASSRGTGGGSDTQYF.

Worth noting for this clone: The sample holds other DNA sequences that translate to the same CDR3. The chain recombines TRBV6-1 with TRBJ1-1; TRBD1 matches at 7 bases. Per germline, CDR1 MNHNS and CDR2 SASEGT. V was clipped by 6 bases and J by 0 bases; unmatched bases: 4. The CDR3 sequence is 14 residues long. The DNA for the CDR3 is TGTGCCAGCAGCCTACAGGGGCTGAACACTGAAGCTTTCTTT. Translation: CASSLQGLNTEAFF.

This sequence joins TRBV7-2 and TRBJ2-2; D might be TRBD1 (6 bases). The V gene's germline CDR1 is SGHTA and CDR2 FQGNSA. V dropped 5 bases and J dropped 7 bases, with 14 bases sitting between them. The CDR3 is made up of 14 amino acids. The CDR3 region is CASSVTGSDGELFF. CDR3 DNA sequence: TGTGCCAGCAGCGTTACAGGGTCGGACGGGGAGCTGTTTTTT.

Points on this clone: Other DNA sequences in the sample encode the same CDR3. CDR3 protein: CASSAQGNEKLFF. DNA of the CDR3: TGTGCCAGCAGTGCCCAGGGTAATGAAAAACTGTTTTTT. This chain uses TRBV6-1 with TRBJ1-4; maybe TRBD1 (5 bases). This CDR3 has 13 amino acids. The V gene lost 4 bases and the J gene lost 4 bases, with 7 bases spanning the gap. Germline loops: CDR1 MNHNS, CDR2 SASEGT.

The chain links TRBV29-1 to TRBJ2-7; D not certain. Per the germline V gene, CDR1 is SQVTM and CDR2 is ANQGSEA. The length of the CDR3 is 12 residues. Trimming took off 2 bases at V and 2 bases at J, with 7 bases between the two ends. In DNA form, the CDR3 reads TGCAGCGTTGAACTCAGTACCTACGAGCAGTACTTC. Protein: CSVELSTYEQYF.

The rearrangement links TRBV7-2 to TRBJ2-2; 14 bases align to TRBD2. Germline V gives CDR1 SGHTA, CDR2 FQGNSA. Losses at the gene ends were 4 bases for V and 6 bases for J; bases not matched to a gene: 7. The CDR3 sequence is 17 residues long. The CDR3 region has the DNA TGTGCCAGCAGCTCACCGGGACTAGCGGGAGTGGCCGGGGAGCTGTTTTTT. Translating gives CASSSPGLAGVAGELFF.

This chain links TRBV21-1 with TRBJ2-1; the table's D call TRBD2 went unverified against the DNA. TRBV21-1 is an annotated pseudogene. The CDR3 length is 13 residues. CDR3 loop: CAGTTSVLNEQFF. In DNA form, the CDR3 reads TGTGCCGGAACTACCTCCGTTCTTAATGAGCAGTTCTTC.